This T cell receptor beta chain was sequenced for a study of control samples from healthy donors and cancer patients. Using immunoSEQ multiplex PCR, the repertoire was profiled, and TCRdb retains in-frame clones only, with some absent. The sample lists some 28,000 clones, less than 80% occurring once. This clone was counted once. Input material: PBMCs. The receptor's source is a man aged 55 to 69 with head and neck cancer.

The CDR3 loop reads CASSQPAGYEQYF. The CDR3 region has the DNA TGTGCCAGCAGCCAACCGGCAGGGTACGAGCAGTACTTC. The chain links TRBV4-2 to TRBJ2-7; D is possibly TRBD1 (5 bases). This CDR3 is built from 13 residues. The germline gives CDR1 LGHNA, CDR2 YNFKEQ. V was shortened by 2 bases and J by 4 bases, with 9 bases between the two germline ends.